These 23 T cell receptor beta chains share one sample of origin, sequenced in a study of cytomegalovirus exposure and HLA in healthy donors (dated by TCRdb to about 2017). Library method: the immunoSEQ multiplex PCR assay. The multiplex PCR relied on a mix of 60 forward primers for TCR Vbeta segments and 13 reverse primers for TCR Jbeta segments. Drawn from immuneACCESS, this table holds only the in-frame rearrangements with V and J called that TCRdb kept. Clones are partly lost; checked studies trace under half to an unresolved V gene and leave the rest unexplained. In all, the sample holds approximately 100,000 clones, and roughly three quarters of those were seen once. The ten largest account for about 8% of the sample. The sample taken for sequencing was PBMCs. These receptors came from a woman aged 50 to 65 in good health and CMV-seropositive.

The J gene is TRBJ1-4, the V gene TRBV19, with D hard to call. Trimming took 0 bases from V and 10 from J, leaving 3 bases between them. The CDR3 is 11 amino acids. The V gene's germline CDR1 is LNHDA and CDR2 SQIVND (reference sequence). This CDR3 is CASSIDRKLFF. For the CDR3, the DNA is TGTGCCAGTAGTATAGACAGAAAACTGTTTTTT.

V and J are TRBV13 and TRBJ2-5; 7 bases are shared with TRBD1. The J segment lost 5 bases and the V segment lost 0 bases, leaving 9 bases of the junction unmatched. The germline V gene has CDR1 PRHDT and CDR2 FYEKMQ (reference sequence). The CDR3 has 16 residues. The CDR3, as DNA: TGTGCCAGCAGCTTAGGCTTAACAGGGGTCGTTGAGACCCAGTACTTC. It yields the protein CASSLGLTGVVETQYF.

With regard to this clone: The same CDR3 can be traced to other DNA sequences in this sample. This rearrangement joins TRBV5-1 to TRBJ1-1; the D gene is possibly TRBD1 (5 bases). The CDR3 consists of 14 residues. V lost 5 bases and J lost 7, with 18 bases in between. CDR1 is SGHRS, CDR2 YFSETQ, per germline. In DNA, the CDR3 is TGCGCCAGCAGTAATACAGGAGGGGTAATTGAAGCTTTCTTT. Translated, it gives CASSNTGGVIEAFF. Full variable domain (rest looked up from reference TRBV5-1 and TRBJ1-1): KAGVTQTPRYLIKTRGQQVTLSCSPISGHRSVSWYQQTPGQGLQFLFEYFSETQRNKGNFPGRFSGRQFSNSRSEMNVSTLELGDSALYLCASSNTGGVIEAFFGQGTRLTVV.

A single count supports this clone. The V call is TRBV5-1, the J call TRBJ2-7; perhaps TRBD1 as D (5 bases). This CDR3 is built from 14 residues. The V gene lost 5 bases and the J gene lost 2 bases, with 14 bases spanning the gap. Germline V gene lookup returns CDR1 SGHRS and CDR2 YFSETQ. CDR3 nucleotide sequence: TGCGCCAGCAGTCCCACGACAGCTGCCTACGAGCAGTACTTC. Translated: CASSPTTAAYEQYF.

CDR3 nucleotides: TGTGCCAGCAGCGCGACAGATTTGTATGGCTACACCTTC. It is translated as CASSATDLYGYTF. J is TRBJ1-2 and V is TRBV9; the D gene is possibly TRBD1 (5 bases). Trimming removed 3 bases from V and 5 bases from J, with 11 bases in between. The CDR3 length is 13 residues. Germline assignment: CDR1 SGDLS and CDR2 YYNGEE.

The genes are TRBV9 and TRBJ2-5; 7 nucleotides match TRBD2. The CDR3 consists of 14 residues. Trimming cost V 0 bases and J 5 bases; bases outside gene matches: 4. Per germline, CDR1 SGDLS and CDR2 YYNGEE. For the CDR3, the DNA is TGTGCCAGCAGCGTAGCGGGAGCGGGGGAGACCCAGTACTTC. This translates into CASSVAGAGETQYF.

The chain joins TRBV7-2 to TRBJ2-3, with 8 bases fitting TRBD2. The germline V gene has CDR1 SGHTA and CDR2 FQGNSA. V was clipped by 2 bases and J by 3 bases; unmatched bases: 7. This CDR3 spans 16 amino acids. The CDR3 DNA follows: TGTGCCAGCAGCTTACGGCGAGCGGGGGCGACAGATACGCAGTATTTT. Protein: CASSLRRAGATDTQYF.

The chain joins TRBV25-1 to TRBJ2-7, with D perhaps TRBD2 (6 bases). The CDR3 totals 13 residues. The V gene's germline CDR1 is MGHDK and CDR2 SYGVNS. Trimming pared 4 bases from V and 3 bases from J, leaving 10 bases between. This CDR3 is CASSGAGLYEQYF. DNA of the CDR3: TGTGCCAGCAGTGGGGCGGGACTCTACGAGCAGTACTTC.

This clone turned up a few times. The V and J genes are TRBV6-5 and TRBJ2-7; TRBD2 aligns across 11 bases. Germline lookup yields CDR1 MNHEY and CDR2 SVGAGI. The CDR3 contains 14 residues. V dropped 5 bases and J dropped 3; count of bases not matched to a gene: 3. CDR3 loop: CASSETSGVYEQYF. The DNA of the CDR3 is TGTGCCAGCAGTGAGACTAGCGGGGTCTACGAGCAGTACTTC.

J is TRBJ2-1 and V is TRBV5-6; D is perhaps TRBD2 (7 bases). Germline lookup yields CDR1 SGHDT and CDR2 YYEEEE. This CDR3 spans 14 amino acids. V was shortened by 5 bases and J by 7 bases, with 16 bases between the two germline ends. In DNA form, the CDR3 reads TGTGCCAGCAGTCAAGGAGGGGGGGGGAATGAGCAGTTCTTC. Its translation is CASSQGGGGNEQFF.

The V gene is TRBV5-1, the J gene TRBJ1-4; D is ambiguous. Germline values: CDR1 SGHRS, CDR2 YFSETQ. The CDR3 spans 14 residues. Trimming took off 0 bases at V and 5 bases at J, with 8 bases between the two ends. The CDR3 sequence: CASSLGTGNEKLFF. CDR3 DNA sequence: TGCGCCAGCAGCTTGGGCACGGGGAATGAAAAACTGTTTTTT.

The chain is built from TRBV19 and TRBJ1-5, with D maybe TRBD1 (6 bases). The CDR3 consists of 14 residues. Per germline, CDR1 LNHDA and CDR2 SQIVND (reference sequence). The V gene lost 7 bases and the J gene lost 0 bases, with 10 bases spanning the gap. CDR3 loop: CASTGQLSNQPQHF. CDR3 DNA sequence: TGTGCCAGTACCGGACAGCTTAGCAATCAGCCCCAGCATTTT.

V usage is TRBV7-9 and J usage is TRBJ2-1, with a weak D call TRBD1 (5 bases). Germline assignment: CDR1 SEHNR and CDR2 FQNEAQ (reference sequence). The CDR3 extends over 12 amino acids. With 2 bases removed from V and 9 bases from J, the gap between germline ends came to 8 bases. CDR3 sequence: CASSLWGPEQFF. In DNA form, the CDR3 reads TGTGCCAGCAGCTTATGGGGCCCTGAGCAGTTCTTC.

The V call is TRBV7-8, the J call TRBJ2-1; TRBD2 matches 8 bases. The CDR3 is 13 amino acids. The V gene end was trimmed by 7 bases and the J gene end by 8 bases; junction bases not matched to a gene: 7. Germline CDR1 and CDR2: SGHVS and FQNEAQ. The chain's CDR3 is CASTSGGGDEQFF. In DNA form, the CDR3 reads TGTGCCAGCACTTCCGGGGGGGGCGATGAGCAGTTCTTC.

Turning to this clone: This CDR3 is also generated by other DNA sequences in the sample. This chain connects TRBV5-1 to TRBJ2-1; TRBD2 matches 9 bases. The germline gives CDR1 SGHRS, CDR2 YFSETQ. The V gene end was trimmed by 0 bases and the J gene end by 6 bases; junction bases not matched to a gene: 1. The CDR3 contains 14 residues. CDR3 coding DNA: TGCGCCAGCAGCTTGGTACTAGCGGGCAATGAGCAGTTCTTC. Translation gives CASSLVLAGNEQFF.

The chain is built from TRBV5-6 and TRBJ2-7; D is unclear. Germline CDR1 reads SGHDT; CDR2 reads YYEEEE. The CDR3 runs to 14 residues. Trimming removed 2 bases from V and 2 bases from J, with 11 bases in between. The CDR3 bases are TGTGCCAGCAGCTTTCTAGGTGTAGCCTACGAGCAGTACTTC. Translating gives CASSFLGVAYEQYF.

With regard to this clone: Additional DNA sequences in this sample encode the identical CDR3. V usage is TRBV9 and J usage is TRBJ2-1; 7 bases fit TRBD1. V shed 3 bases, J shed 4 bases, and the junction held 7 bases outside the gene matches. The CDR3 is 15 residues long. The germline V gene has CDR1 SGDLS and CDR2 YYNGEE. CDR3 region: CASSAGTATYNEQFF. In nucleotides, the CDR3 is TGTGCCAGCAGCGCGGGGACAGCAACTTACAATGAGCAGTTCTTC.

This clone was observed once. This chain links TRBV29-1 with TRBJ2-1; possibly TRBD2 for D (6 bases). This CDR3 contains 14 residues. Germline CDR1 and CDR2: SQVTM and ANQGSEA. V was pared by 4 bases and J by 2 bases, with 12 bases between. The CDR3, as DNA: TGCAGCGTTGTCCTCACGGGGGCCTACAATGAGCAGTTCTTC. Its translation: CSVVLTGAYNEQFF.

This chain joins TRBV13 and TRBJ2-1; TRBD2 matches 12 bases. Germline V CDR1 and CDR2: PRHDT, FYEKMQ (reference sequence). This CDR3 is 15 amino acids long. J gave up 4 bases and V 5 bases, and 3 bases lay outside the gene matches. The CDR3 loop is CASSPGLAGYNEQFF. In DNA, the CDR3 is TGTGCCAGCAGCCCGGGACTAGCGGGTTACAATGAGCAGTTCTTC.

V usage is TRBV5-1 and J usage is TRBJ2-5, with a possible D match to TRBD1 (6 bases). The V and J ends lost 4 bases and 2 bases respectively, with 12 bases between them. The germline CDR1 and CDR2 sequences are SGHRS and YFSETQ. CDR3 length: 14 residues. DNA for the CDR3: TGCGCCAGCAGCCCCACGACAGGACAAGAGACCCAGTACTTC. Amino acids: CASSPTTGQETQYF.

The genes are TRBV20-1 and TRBJ2-7; tentatively, D is TRBD1 (5 bases). Germline V CDR1 and CDR2: DFQATT, SNEGSKA (reference sequence). This CDR3 spans 11 amino acids. V lost 7 bases and J lost 4, with 11 bases in between. CDR3 DNA: TGCAGTGTCGGCAGGGTTTACGAGCAGTACTTC. Translating it yields CSVGRVYEQYF.

V usage is TRBV6-1 and J usage is TRBJ2-5, with TRBD1 as a possible D gene (6 bases). The CDR3 contains 13 residues. Germline CDR1 MNHNS, CDR2 SASEGT. V lost 4 bases and J 2 bases, leaving 8 bases between the germline ends. The CDR3 here is CASSGGQQETQYF. The CDR3 DNA follows: TGTGCCAGCAGTGGAGGACAGCAAGAGACCCAGTACTTC.

In nucleotides, the CDR3 is TGTGCCAGCAGCTTAGCTGCGGGAAGACACACTGAAGCTTTCTTT. Protein: CASSLAAGRHTEAFF. This chain links TRBV7-9 with TRBJ1-1; no firm D call. The ends were cut back, 0 bases at V and 3 bases at J, with 11 bases in the middle. The CDR3 spans 15 residues. CDR1 and CDR2 (germline): SEHNR, FQNEAQ (reference sequence).